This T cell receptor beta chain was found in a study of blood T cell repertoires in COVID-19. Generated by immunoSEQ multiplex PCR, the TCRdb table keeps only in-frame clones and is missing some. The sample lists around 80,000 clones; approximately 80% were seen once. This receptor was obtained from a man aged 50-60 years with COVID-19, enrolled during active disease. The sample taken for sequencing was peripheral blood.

CDR3: CASRDRETEAFF. The CDR3 DNA sequence: TGTGCCAGCAGGGACAGGGAGACTGAAGCTTTCTTT. The rearrangement uses TRBV28 and TRBJ1-1, with 8 positions matching TRBD1. The CDR3 length is 12 residues. Trimming cost V 6 bases and J 5 bases; bases outside gene matches: 2. In germline, CDR1 is MDHEN, CDR2 SYDVKM.